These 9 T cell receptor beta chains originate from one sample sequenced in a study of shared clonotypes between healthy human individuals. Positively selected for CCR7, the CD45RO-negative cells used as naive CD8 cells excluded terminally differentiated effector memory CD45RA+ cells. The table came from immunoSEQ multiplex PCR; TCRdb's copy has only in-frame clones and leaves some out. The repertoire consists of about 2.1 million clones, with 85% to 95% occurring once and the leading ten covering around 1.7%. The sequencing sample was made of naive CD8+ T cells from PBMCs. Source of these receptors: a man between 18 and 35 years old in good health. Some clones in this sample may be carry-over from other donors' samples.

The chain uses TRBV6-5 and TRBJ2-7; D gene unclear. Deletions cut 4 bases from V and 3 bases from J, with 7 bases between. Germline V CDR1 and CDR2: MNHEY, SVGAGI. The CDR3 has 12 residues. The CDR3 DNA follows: TGTGCCAGCAGTTCCATAGGCTACGAGCAGTACTTC. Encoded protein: CASSSIGYEQYF.

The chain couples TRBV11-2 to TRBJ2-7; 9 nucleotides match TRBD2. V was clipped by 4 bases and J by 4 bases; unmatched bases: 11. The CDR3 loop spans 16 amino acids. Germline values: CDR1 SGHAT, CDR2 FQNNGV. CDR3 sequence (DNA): TGTGCCAGCAGCTCCCCCCCCGGGACTAGCTCTTACGAGCAGTACTTC. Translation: CASSSPPGTSSYEQYF.

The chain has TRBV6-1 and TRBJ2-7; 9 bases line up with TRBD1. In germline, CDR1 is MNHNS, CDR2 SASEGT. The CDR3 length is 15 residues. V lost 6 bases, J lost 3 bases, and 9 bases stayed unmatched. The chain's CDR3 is CASRDPGQGVYEQYF. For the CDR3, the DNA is TGTGCCAGCAGAGATCCGGGACAGGGAGTCTACGAGCAGTACTTC.

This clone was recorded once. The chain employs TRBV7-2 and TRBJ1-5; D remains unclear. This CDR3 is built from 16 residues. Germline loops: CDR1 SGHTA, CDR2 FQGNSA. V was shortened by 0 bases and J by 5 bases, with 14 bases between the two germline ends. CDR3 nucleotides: TGTGCCAGCAGCTTAGCGATAGGGTTTCGCGATCAGCCCCAGCATTTT. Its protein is CASSLAIGFRDQPQHF.

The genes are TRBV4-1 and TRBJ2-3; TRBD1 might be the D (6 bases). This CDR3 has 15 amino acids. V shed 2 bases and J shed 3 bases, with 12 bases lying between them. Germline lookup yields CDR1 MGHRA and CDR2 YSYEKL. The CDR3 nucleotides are TGCGCCAGCAGCCAACGGGACACCGGGACAGATACGCAGTATTTT. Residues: CASSQRDTGTDTQYF.

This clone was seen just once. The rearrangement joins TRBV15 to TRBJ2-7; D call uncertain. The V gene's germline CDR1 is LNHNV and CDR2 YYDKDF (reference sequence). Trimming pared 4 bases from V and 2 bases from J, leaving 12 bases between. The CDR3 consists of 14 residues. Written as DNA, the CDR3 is TGTGCCACCAGCACCTCCGGCCTCGCCTACGAGCAGTACTTC. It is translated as CATSTSGLAYEQYF.

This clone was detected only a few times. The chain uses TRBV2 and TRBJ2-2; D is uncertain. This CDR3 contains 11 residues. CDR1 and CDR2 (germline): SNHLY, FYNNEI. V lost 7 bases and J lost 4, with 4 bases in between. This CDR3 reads CASTLTGELFF. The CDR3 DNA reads TGTGCCAGCACCCTCACCGGGGAGCTGTTTTTT.

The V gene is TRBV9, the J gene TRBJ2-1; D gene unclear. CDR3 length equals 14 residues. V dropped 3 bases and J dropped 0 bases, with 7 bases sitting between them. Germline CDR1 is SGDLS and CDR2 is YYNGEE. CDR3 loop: CASSEWSSYNEQFF. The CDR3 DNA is TGTGCCAGCAGCGAGTGGAGCTCCTACAATGAGCAGTTCTTC.

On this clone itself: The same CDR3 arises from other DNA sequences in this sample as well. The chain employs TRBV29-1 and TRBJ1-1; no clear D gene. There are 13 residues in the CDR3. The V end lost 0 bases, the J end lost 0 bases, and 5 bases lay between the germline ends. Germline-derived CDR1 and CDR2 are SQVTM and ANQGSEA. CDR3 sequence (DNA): TGCAGCGTTGAAGACAGGATGAACACTGAAGCTTTCTTT. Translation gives CSVEDRMNTEAFF.